This T cell receptor beta chain was retrieved from a study of blood T cell repertoires in COVID-19. The data were produced by immunoSEQ multiplex PCR, yet TCRdb's version contains in-frame clones alone and is incomplete. The sample records around 100,000 clones, 91% being singletons. The sequenced sample was peripheral blood. This sequence originates from a human donor in a cohort sampled during active COVID-19.

The CDR3 DNA sequence: TGTGCCAGCAGTTCCCTCGGGGTCCCCCTCCACTTT. Amino acids: CASSSLGVPLHF. The chain combines TRBV28 with TRBJ1-6; D is ambiguous. V was pared by 4 bases and J by 13 bases, with 11 bases between. The germline gives CDR1 MDHEN, CDR2 SYDVKM. The CDR3 covers 12 residues.